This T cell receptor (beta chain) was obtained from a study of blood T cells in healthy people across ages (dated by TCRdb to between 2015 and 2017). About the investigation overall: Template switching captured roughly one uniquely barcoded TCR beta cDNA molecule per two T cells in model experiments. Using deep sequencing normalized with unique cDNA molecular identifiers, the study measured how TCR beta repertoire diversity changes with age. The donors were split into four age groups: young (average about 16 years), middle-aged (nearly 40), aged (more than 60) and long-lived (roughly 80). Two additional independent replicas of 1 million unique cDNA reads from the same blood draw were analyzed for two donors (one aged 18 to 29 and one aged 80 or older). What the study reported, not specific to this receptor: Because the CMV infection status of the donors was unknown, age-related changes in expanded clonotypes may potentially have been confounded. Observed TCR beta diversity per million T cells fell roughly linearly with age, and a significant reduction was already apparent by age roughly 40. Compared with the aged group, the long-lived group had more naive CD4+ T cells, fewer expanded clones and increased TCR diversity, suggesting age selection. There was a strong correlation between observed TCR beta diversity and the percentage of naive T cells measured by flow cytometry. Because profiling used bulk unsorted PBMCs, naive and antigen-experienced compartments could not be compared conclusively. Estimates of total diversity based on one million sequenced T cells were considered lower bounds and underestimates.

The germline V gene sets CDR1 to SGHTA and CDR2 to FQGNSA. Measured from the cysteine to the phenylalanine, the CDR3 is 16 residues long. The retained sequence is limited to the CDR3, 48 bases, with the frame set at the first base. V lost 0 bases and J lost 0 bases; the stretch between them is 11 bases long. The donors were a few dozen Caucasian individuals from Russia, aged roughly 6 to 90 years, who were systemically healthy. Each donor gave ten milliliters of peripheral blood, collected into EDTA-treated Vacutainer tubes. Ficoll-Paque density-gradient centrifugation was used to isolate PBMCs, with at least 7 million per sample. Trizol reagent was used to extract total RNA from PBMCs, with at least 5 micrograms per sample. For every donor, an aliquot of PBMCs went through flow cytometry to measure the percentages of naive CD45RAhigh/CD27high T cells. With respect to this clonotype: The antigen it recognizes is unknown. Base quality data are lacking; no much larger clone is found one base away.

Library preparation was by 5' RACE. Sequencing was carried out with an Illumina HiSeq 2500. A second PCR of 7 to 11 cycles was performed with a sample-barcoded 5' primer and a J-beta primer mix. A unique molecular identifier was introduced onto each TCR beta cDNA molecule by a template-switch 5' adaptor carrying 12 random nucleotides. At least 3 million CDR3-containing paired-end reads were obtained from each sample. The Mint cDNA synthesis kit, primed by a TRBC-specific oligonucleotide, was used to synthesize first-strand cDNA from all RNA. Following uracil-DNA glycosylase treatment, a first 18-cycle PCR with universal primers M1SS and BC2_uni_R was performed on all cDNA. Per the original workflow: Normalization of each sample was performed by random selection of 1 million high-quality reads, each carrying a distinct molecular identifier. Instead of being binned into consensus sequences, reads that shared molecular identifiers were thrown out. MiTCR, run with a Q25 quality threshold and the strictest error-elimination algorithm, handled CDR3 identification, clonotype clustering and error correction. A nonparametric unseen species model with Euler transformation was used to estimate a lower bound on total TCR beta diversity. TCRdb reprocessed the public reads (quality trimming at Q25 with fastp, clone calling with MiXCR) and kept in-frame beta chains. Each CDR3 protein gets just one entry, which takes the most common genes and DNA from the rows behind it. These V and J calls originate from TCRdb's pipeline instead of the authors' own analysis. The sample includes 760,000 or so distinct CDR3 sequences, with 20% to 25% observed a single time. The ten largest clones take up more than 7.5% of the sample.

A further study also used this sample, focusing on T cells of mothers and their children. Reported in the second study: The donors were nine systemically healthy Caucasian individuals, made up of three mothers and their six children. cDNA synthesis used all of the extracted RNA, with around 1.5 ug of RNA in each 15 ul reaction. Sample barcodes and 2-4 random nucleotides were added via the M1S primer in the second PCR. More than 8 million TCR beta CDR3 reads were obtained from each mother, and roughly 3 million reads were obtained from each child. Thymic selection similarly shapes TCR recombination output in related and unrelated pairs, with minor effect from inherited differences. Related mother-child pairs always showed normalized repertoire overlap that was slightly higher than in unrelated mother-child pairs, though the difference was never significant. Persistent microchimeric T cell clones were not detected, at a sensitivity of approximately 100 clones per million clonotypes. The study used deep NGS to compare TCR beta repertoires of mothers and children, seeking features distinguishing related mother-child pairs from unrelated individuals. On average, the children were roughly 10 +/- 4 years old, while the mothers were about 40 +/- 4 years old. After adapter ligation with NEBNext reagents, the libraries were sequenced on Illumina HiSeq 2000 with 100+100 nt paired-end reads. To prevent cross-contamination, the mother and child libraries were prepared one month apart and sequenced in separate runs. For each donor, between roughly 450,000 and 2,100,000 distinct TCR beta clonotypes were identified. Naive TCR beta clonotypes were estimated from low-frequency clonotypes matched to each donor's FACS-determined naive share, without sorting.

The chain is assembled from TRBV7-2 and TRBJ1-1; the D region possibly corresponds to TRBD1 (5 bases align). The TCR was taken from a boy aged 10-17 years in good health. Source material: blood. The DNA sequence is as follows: TGTGCCAGCAGCTTAGCCGGCAGGGTCATGAACACTGAAGCTTTCTTT. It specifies CASSLAGRVMNTEAFF.